This T cell receptor (beta chain) was documented in a study of PD-1 blockade in mismatch repair-deficient tumors. Mismatch repair deficiency was confirmed in all patients, by PCR or immunohistochemistry. TCR sequencing covered three patients who responded to pembrolizumab. This clone was found once. There are 21 residues in the CDR3. Germline CDR1 reads SGHDN; CDR2 reads FVKESK. With 2 bases removed from V and 2 bases from J, the gap between germline ends came to 30 bases. Generated by immunoSEQ multiplex PCR, the TCRdb table keeps only in-frame clones and is missing some. Of 120,000 or so clones listed, around 86% were seen once; the top ten hold roughly 14%.

Sequenced material: peripheral blood, taken 44 weeks after starting pembrolizumab. This clonotype was obtained from an adult with mismatch repair-deficient cancer. J is TRBJ1-2 and V is TRBV14; perhaps TRBD1 as D (6 bases). CDR3 in amino acids: CASSQIPLWGQGPGSNYGYTF. CDR3 DNA sequence: TGTGCCAGCAGCCAAATCCCCCTCTGGGGGCAGGGGCCGGGCAGCAACTATGGCTACACCTTC.